This entry concerns a single T cell receptor (beta chain). Antigen unknown. The record originates from a study of T cell responses to AZD1222 COVID-19 vaccine. On the study more broadly: Combined were second doses at about 4 or about 12 weeks.

The repertoire was sequenced with immunoSEQ multiplex PCR; TCRdb's copy has only in-frame clones and lacks some. The table records over 100,000 clones, approximately 94% of them present only once. This CDR3 has 15 amino acids. Findings and caveats of the study: Only a handful of AZD1222 recipients were seropositive at baseline.

The TCR comes from an adult in good health. The specimen was peripheral blood, collected on day 0 of AZD1222 vaccination. The chain joins TRBV21-1 to TRBJ2-2; the D call of TRBD2 is as the table states it, not checked on the DNA. TRBV21-1 is recorded as a pseudogene. The CDR3 sequence: CASTHPGSHTGELFF. The CDR3 DNA is TGTGCCAGCACCCACCCGGGATCCCACACCGGGGAGCTGTTTTTT.